This T cell receptor beta chain was identified in a study of shared clonotypes between healthy human individuals (dated by TCRdb to 2020 to 2022). With regard to the full study: A few men and two women, aged 18 to 49 years, made up the cohort. To increase sequencing depth and limit assay-specific biases, different laboratories used diverse techniques to prepare libraries and sequence TCR repertoires. Each donor's leukapheresis produced roughly between roughly 0.9 and 9 billion PBMCs. To estimate repertoire size and how much clonotype sharing occurs between individuals, the study deeply sequenced the blood TCR repertoires of 5 or 6 healthy adults. For each donor, three plates each were used for CD4 naive and CD4 memory, two plates were used for CD8 naive, and one plate was used for CD8 memory. The research as a whole found: Around 5.4% of naive CD4, 3.5% of naive CD8, 2.3% of memory CD4, and 0.4% of memory CD8 clonotypes were shared across several donors. Naive subsets generally had larger estimated clonotype richness than memory subsets did. The genetic and exposure-history diversity represented was limited by the small number of donors. Sampling was restricted to blood, and TCR repertoires in tissues likely differ from the TCR repertoires found in blood. Clonotypes shared by all four sorted-subset donors showed higher generation probabilities than non-shared clonotypes. Pairwise subsampling indicated that sequencing depth was expected to affect the degree of clonotype sharing among donors. Incomplete sequencing was indicated by rarefaction of sorted-subset datasets, despite the large sequencing depth.

Of note for this clone: Its antigen remains undetermined. No per-base quality is available; no much larger clone lies one base away.

The donors were healthy, HIV-negative adults who had no recently reported acute infections or vaccinations. Only Caucasian adults living in Nashville, Tennessee, USA were represented among the donors. CD4+ T cells were enriched through magnetic negative selection, after which naive cells were positively selected on CD45RA and the remaining negative fraction served as the memory subset. Blood was obtained by leukapheresis, after which PBMCs were separated by Ficoll-Histopaque density gradient centrifugation and cryopreserved in liquid nitrogen vapor phase. Analytical flow cytometry was used to check the purity and quantity of every magnetically sorted T cell population. Each sorted fraction had its genomic DNA isolated and then quantified by UV absorbance on a Nanodrop 2000c. The CDR3 sequence holds 16 residues, the cysteine and phenylalanine included. Just the 48-base CDR3 DNA is kept, in frame starting at base 1. CDR1 and CDR2, per the germline V gene (reference sequence), are SGHNT and YYREEE. Compared with germline, V lacks 0 bases and J lacks 8 bases; bases without a gene match: 9.

Using the deep immunoSEQ assay, multiplex PCR amplified TCR CDR3 regions from genomic DNA. For each cell subset, the extracted genomic DNA was distributed evenly across all wells of several immunoSEQ 96-well plates, and each plate served as one replicate. For sorted subsets, roughly 190 ng of genomic DNA, equivalent to roughly 33,000 T cell genomes, went into each replicate PCR. Purified libraries were quantified with a Qubit 3.0 fluorometer, sized on a Bioanalyzer 2100, and re-quantified with the KAPA Library Quantification kit. Every immunoSEQ 96-well plate was sequenced on a separate single-read 150-cycle Illumina NextSeq 550 flow cell. Concerning the study's data processing: Because the immunoSEQ output included only junctional sequences and no quality scores, the filtering could not be the same as the filtering used for full-length reads. To assign V/J genes and CDR3, sequences were annotated against IMGT germline references using PyIR, a Python wrapper for IgBLAST v1.9. Any read was removed if the V/J assignment was weak (E-value above 1e-6), the CDR3 was missing, or the read contained stop codons, out-of-frame junctions, or ambiguous translated residues. V3J clonotypes were defined as sequences sharing an identical inferred V gene, J gene, and CDR3 amino acid sequence. To compute the percentage overlap between repertoires, the number of shared unique clonotypes was divided by the size of the smaller repertoire. RTK rarefaction, the Chao1 estimator, and Recon v2.1 estimates of unobserved clonotypes were used to assess repertoire richness. Generation probabilities were computed with OLGA for all TCRbeta clonotypes obtained by the gDNA method from several donors. The clones in this table, taken by TCRdb from immuneACCESS, are in-frame only. Not every clone is retained; where verified, under half of the shortfall comes from an unresolved V gene, and the cause of the rest is unknown. D and trimming were read from the DNA, whereas the V and J calls and clone size are those reported in that table. The sample table shows a few million clones, and around 94% are seen once. Clones ranked in the top ten supply roughly 0.13% of the sample.

The sample comprised naive CD4+ T cells sorted from blood. According to the study, the label for this sample's cell subset or site signals: CD45RA+ positively selected. This chain joins TRBV5-4 to TRBJ2-1, with TRBD2 matching 9 junction bases. This clonotype was sampled from a man younger than 35 in good health. The DNA sequence is given as TGTGCCAGCAGCTTGGTGTCGCGGGGGGGCCGAGATGAGCAGTTCTTC. Its protein product is CASSLVSRGGRDEQFF.